This T cell receptor beta chain was found in a study of shared clonotypes between healthy human individuals. This clone has a single count. Antigen specificity is unknown. The junction had 3 bases not matched to a gene; V was cut back by 3 bases and J by 4 bases. The germline CDR1 and CDR2 sequences are LNHNV and YYDKDF (reference sequence). The CDR3 contains 14 residues. The naive CD8 population came from CD45RO-negative cells selected for CCR7, without terminally differentiated effector memory CD45RA+ cells. All donors qualified as healthy HIV-negative adults and had experienced no recent acute infections or vaccinations. Donors were Caucasian adults residing in Nashville, Tennessee, USA. Regarding the study as a whole: Rarefaction exposed incomplete sorted-subset sequencing despite large depth.

Researchers ran the assay at a deep level. Data came from immunoSEQ multiplex PCR; TCRdb stores just in-frame clones and leaves some out. The table lists approximately 2,000,000 clones, just under 95% of them singletons. V and J are TRBV15 and TRBJ1-5; 7 positions agree with TRBD1. The source is a man younger than 35 in good health. Some clones in this sample may be carry-over from other donors' samples. Source material: naive CD8+ T cells from PBMCs. The CDR3 DNA follows: TGTGCCACCAGCAGGGACAGGAGAAATCAGCCCCAGCATTTT. Translated, it gives CATSRDRRNQPQHF.